Shown below are 26 T cell receptor beta chains from a single sample sequenced in a study of T cells in Graves' hyperthyroidism and ophthalmopathy. Amplification targeted TCR beta CDR3 regions from RNA transcripts. Using the HTBI primer set, a first-round RT-PCR was run on the TCR CDR3. TCRdb recomputed calls from the multiplex PCR reads with MiXCR, one row per CDR3 protein. The sample records around 35,000 distinct CDR3 sequences, roughly 50% being singletons. Sequenced: blood. These receptors were collected from a middle-aged man with Graves' ophthalmopathy.

This clonotype was counted many times. V usage is TRBV6-1 and J usage is TRBJ1-6, with D possibly TRBD1 on 6 matching bases. The ends were cut back, 7 bases at V and 9 bases at J, with 13 bases in the middle. Germline CDR1 MNHNS, CDR2 SASEGT. The CDR3 loop spans 13 amino acids. The CDR3 is CASNDEGVSPLHF. CDR3 bases: TGTGCCAGCAACGATGAGGGGGTTTCACCCCTCCACTTT.

In the case of this clonotype: A junction end diverges from the germline sequence, so it may reflect a read error. The rearrangement joins TRBV7-8 to TRBJ2-7, with a tentative D call TRBD2 (6 bases). The germline V gene encodes CDR1 SGHVS and CDR2 FQNEAQ. This CDR3 is 15 amino acids long. CDR3 sequence reads: CASSRTGGLTGELYF. The CDR3 DNA is TGTGCCAGCAGCCGGACCGGGGGTTTAACCGGGGAGCTGTACTTC. Full variable domain (rest looked up from reference TRBV7-8 and TRBJ2-7): GAGVSQSPRYKVAKRGQDVALRCDPISGHVSLFWYQQALGQGPEFLTYFQNEAQLDKSGLPSDRFFAERPEGSVSTLKIQRTQQEDSAVYLCASSRTGGLTGELYFGPGTRLTVT.

The chain combines TRBV20-1 with TRBJ2-5; 9 nucleotides line up with TRBD2. The V gene's germline CDR1 is DFQATT and CDR2 SNEGSKA (reference sequence). After removal of 0 bases from V and 6 bases from J, the junction contained 11 bases not matched to a gene. CDR3 length equals 16 residues. The CDR3 spells CSARDPAGGGVKTQYF. The CDR3 DNA is TGCAGTGCTAGAGATCCGGCGGGAGGGGGCGTCAAGACCCAGTACTTC.

Judged by abundance, this clonotype is medium-sized (0.01 to 0.1%). V and J are TRBV7-8 and TRBJ2-3; D gene unclear. With 0 bases removed from V and 6 bases from J, the gap between germline ends came to 7 bases. The CDR3 is 13 residues long. Germline CDR1 and CDR2: SGHVS and FQNEAQ. The CDR3 DNA follows: TGTGCCAGCAGCTTAGCCCCATATGATACGCAGTATTTT. Protein product: CASSLAPYDTQYF.

As for this clonotype: The junction departs from the called germline gene at one end, perhaps through a read error. The chain carries TRBV5-6 and TRBJ2-5; possibly TRBD2 for D (6 bases). The CDR3 contains 16 residues. Germline-derived CDR1 and CDR2 are SGHDT and YYEEEE. CDR3 sequence reads: CAGRRLGEDPQETQYF. In DNA, the CDR3 is TGTGCCGGCAGACGACTAGGGGAAGATCCCCAAGAGACACAGTACTTC.

This clonotype has at least ten counts. The chain joins TRBV29-1 to TRBJ2-3, with 7 bases that match TRBD1. Trimming took 7 bases from V and 0 from J; bases not matched to a gene: 4. The CDR3 loop spans 13 amino acids. The germline V gene encodes CDR1 SQVTM and CDR2 ANQGSEA. The CDR3 DNA reads TGCAGCGCGAGGACAGGAAGCACAGATACGCAGTATTTT. Amino acid sequence: CSARTGSTDTQYF.

The chain combines TRBV12-5 with TRBJ1-5; 7 nucleotides agree with TRBD1. Germline CDR1 LGHNT, CDR2 FRNRAP. The CDR3 has 13 residues. The CDR3 reads CASRETGFQPQHF. As DNA, the CDR3 is TGTGCCAGCAGAGAGACAGGGTTTCAGCCCCAGCATTTT.

V gene TRBV3-1 combines with J gene TRBJ1-2, with D uncertain. V was clipped by 0 bases and J by 2 bases, with 7 bases between them. Germline assignment: CDR1 LGHDT and CDR2 YNNKEL (reference sequence). There are 14 residues in the CDR3. CDR3: CASSQDNQNYGYTF. The CDR3 DNA follows: TGTGCCAGCAGCCAAGATAATCAGAACTATGGCTACACCTTC. Filled out from reference TRBV3-1 and TRBJ1-2, the complete variable domain reads DTAVSQTPKYLVTQMGNDKSIKCEQNLGHDTMYWYKQDSKKFLKIMFSYNNKELIINETVPNRFSPKSPDKAHLNLHINSLELGDSAVYFCASSQDNQNYGYTFGSGTRLTVV.

This clonotype occurred many times. The J gene is TRBJ2-3, the V gene TRBV12-3 or TRBV12-4, with a tentative D call TRBD2 (6 bases). V lost 3 bases, J lost 2 bases, and 9 bases lay in between. This CDR3 is 14 amino acids long. The CDR3 protein is CASSLVAATDTQYF. The CDR3 nucleotides read TGTGCCAGCAGTTTGGTAGCGGCCACAGATACGCAGTATTTT.

Many counts were recorded for this clonotype. The chain recombines TRBV10-1 with TRBJ1-1, with D unclear. Trimming removed 6 bases from V and 1 base from J, with 12 bases in between. Germline loops: CDR1 WNHNN, CDR2 SYGVQD (reference sequence). This CDR3 region has 14 residues. CDR3 region: CASSPGGRNTEAFF. For the CDR3, the DNA is TGCGCCAGCAGCCCCGGCGGACGGAACACTGAAGCTTTCTTT.

J is TRBJ2-3 and V is TRBV7-2; D not certain. This CDR3 region has 13 residues. V lost 0 bases to trimming and J lost 4 bases, with 5 bases between them. Germline CDR1 reads SGHTA; CDR2 reads FQGNSA. In nucleotides, the CDR3 is TGTGCCAGCAGCTTAGCTTCCCCAGATACGCAGTATTTT. Its translation is CASSLASPDTQYF.

This clonotype appeared many times. This chain uses TRBV12-3 or TRBV12-4 with TRBJ1-2, with a tentative D call TRBD1 (5 bases). V was cut by 7 bases and J by 3 bases, with 9 bases left in between. The CDR3 is made up of 12 amino acids. The chain's CDR3 is CASTLTDYGYTF. The CDR3 DNA is TGTGCCAGCACTTTGACAGACTATGGCTACACCTTC.

The chain recombines TRBV6-1 with TRBJ1-2, with 8 bases identical to TRBD1. The V segment lost 6 bases and the J segment 3 bases; nucleotides outside the gene matches: 6. Germline-derived CDR1 and CDR2 are MNHNS and SASEGT. This CDR3 region has 14 residues. CDR3 DNA: TGTGCCAGCAGCCGGACAGGGAAGGACTATGGCTACACCTTC. Encoded protein: CASSRTGKDYGYTF.

Judged by abundance, this clonotype is medium-sized. J is TRBJ2-5 and V is TRBV24-1; a weak D match, TRBD2 (6 bases). Trimming took off 3 bases at V and 4 bases at J, with 14 bases between the two ends. Per the germline V gene, CDR1 is KGHDR and CDR2 is SFDVKD. The CDR3 has 15 residues. In DNA form, the CDR3 reads TGTGCCACCAGTGATCCTGGCGGGAATGTAGAGACCCAGTACTTC. This sequence encodes CATSDPGGNVETQYF.

In this sample, this clonotype turned up many times. CDR3: CASSQTLTGRNTGELFF. CDR3 in DNA: TGTGCCAGCAGCCAAACTCTCACAGGGCGCAACACCGGGGAGCTGTTTTTT. The chain recombines TRBV3-1 with TRBJ2-2, with D possibly being TRBD1 (6 bases). The CDR3 extends over 17 amino acids. From germline, CDR1 is LGHDT and CDR2 YNNKEL (reference sequence). Trimming shortened V by 2 bases and J by 2 bases, and 15 bases separated the two germline ends.

This clonotype was observed once. The chain joins TRBV9 to TRBJ2-1; the match to TRBD2 covers 14 bases. Germline CDR1 and CDR2: SGDLS and YYNGEE. J lost 10 bases, V lost 3 bases, and 6 bases had no gene match. CDR3 length equals 15 residues. CDR3 sequence (DNA): TGTGCCAGCAGCGCCCGACTAGCGGGGGGGCAAGAGCAGTTCTTC. Encoded protein: CASSARLAGGQEQFF.

This chain joins TRBV18 and TRBJ2-3; D possibly corresponds to TRBD1 (6 bases). The CDR3 covers 14 residues. Between the trimmed V and J ends, which lost 6 bases and 5 bases, there was a span of 15 bases. Germline assignment: CDR1 KGHSH and CDR2 LQKENI. The CDR3 region is CASSLRGGGDTQYF. CDR3 bases: TGTGCCAGCTCTTTACGAGGGGGTGGAGATACGCAGTATTTT.

Details on this clonotype: Given the absence of the conserved phenylalanine or tryptophan at the CDR3 end, a read error is likely. The V gene is TRBV5-1, the J gene TRBJ2-1, with D possibly being TRBD1 (6 bases). Germline V gene lookup returns CDR1 SGHRS and CDR2 YFSETQ. The length of the CDR3 is 12 residues. CDR3 DNA sequence: TGCGCCTGCAGTGAACAGGGTAATGAGCAGTTCATC. It translates to CACSEQGNEQFI.

J is TRBJ1-2 and V is TRBV5-1; no reliable D call. Germline-derived CDR1 and CDR2 are SGHRS and YFSETQ. V lost 0 bases and J 12 bases, leaving 18 bases between the germline ends. This CDR3 comprises 14 residues. The CDR3 nucleotides read TGCGCCAGCAGCTTGGCCATAGCGAACTCTGGAAACACCTTC. Protein sequence: CASSLAIANSGNTF.

This clonotype has at least ten counts. The rearrangement links TRBV20-1 to TRBJ1-4, with TRBD1 as a possible D gene (6 bases). The CDR3 consists of 14 residues. V was clipped by 0 bases and J by 11 bases, with 16 bases between them. The germline CDR1 and CDR2 sequences are DFQATT and SNEGSKA (reference sequence). The CDR3 loop reads CSAREGGPGEKLFF. In DNA form, the CDR3 reads TGCAGTGCTAGAGAAGGGGGGCCTGGTGAGAAACTGTTTTTT.

This clonotype was detected many times. The chain employs TRBV28 and TRBJ2-5; no reliable D call. V gave up 6 bases and J gave up 5 bases, with 10 bases separating them. This CDR3 has 12 amino acids. CDR1 is MDHEN and CDR2 is SYDVKM in the germline V gene. The CDR3 is CASRSRIETQYF. In DNA form, the CDR3 reads TGTGCCAGCAGATCTAGGATCGAGACCCAGTACTTC.

A few counts support this clonotype. The rearrangement joins TRBV18 to TRBJ1-4, with unresolved D. The ends were cut back, 2 bases at V and 8 bases at J, with 12 bases in the middle. Germline V gene data show CDR1 as KGHSH and CDR2 as LQKENI. This CDR3 contains 14 residues. CDR3 residues: CASSPSPGGEKLFF. CDR3 DNA: TGTGCCAGCTCACCAAGTCCTGGCGGGGAAAAACTGTTTTTT.

Many counts were recorded for this clonotype. The CDR3: CALVQGSYNSPLHF. For the CDR3, the DNA is TGTGCCTTGGTACAGGGATCCTATAATTCACCCCTCCACTTT. The V call is TRBV30, the J call TRBJ1-6; TRBD1 is a possible D gene (6 bases). With 7 bases removed from V and 1 base from J, the gap between germline ends came to 11 bases. CDR3 size: 14 residues. CDR1 and CDR2 from the germline V gene are GTSNPN and SVGIG (reference sequence).

This clonotype was counted between two and nine times. This rearrangement joins TRBV25-1 to TRBJ1-3; D is possibly TRBD1 (6 bases). This CDR3 spans 20 amino acids. The V and J ends lost 5 bases and 2 bases respectively, with 28 bases between them. Germline V gene lookup returns CDR1 MGHDK and CDR2 SYGVNS. The CDR3 sequence is CASSLRKQGWSFGTGNTIYF. CDR3 nucleotide sequence: TGTGCCAGCAGTTTACGAAAACAGGGTTGGTCATTCGGAACTGGAAACACCATATATTTT.

The chain recombines TRBV9 with TRBJ2-7, with 8 bases matching TRBD1. The V segment lost 1 base and the J segment 1 base; nucleotides outside the gene matches: 7. This CDR3 comprises 16 residues. Germline V gene data show CDR1 as SGDLS and CDR2 as YYNGEE. As DNA, the CDR3 is TGTGCCAGCAGCGTATATGCCGGGACAGGATCCTACGAGCAGTACTTC. The encoded protein is CASSVYAGTGSYEQYF.

The rearrangement links TRBV20-1 to TRBJ2-1; possible D gene TRBD1, 5 bases. V was cut by 0 bases and J by 2 bases, with 17 bases left in between. This CDR3 is 17 amino acids long. Germline loops: CDR1 DFQATT, CDR2 SNEGSKA (reference sequence). The CDR3 DNA reads as TGCAGTGCTAGAGAAGGGGTGCGACGGAACCCCTACAATGAGCAGTTCTTC. Translating it yields CSAREGVRRNPYNEQFF.